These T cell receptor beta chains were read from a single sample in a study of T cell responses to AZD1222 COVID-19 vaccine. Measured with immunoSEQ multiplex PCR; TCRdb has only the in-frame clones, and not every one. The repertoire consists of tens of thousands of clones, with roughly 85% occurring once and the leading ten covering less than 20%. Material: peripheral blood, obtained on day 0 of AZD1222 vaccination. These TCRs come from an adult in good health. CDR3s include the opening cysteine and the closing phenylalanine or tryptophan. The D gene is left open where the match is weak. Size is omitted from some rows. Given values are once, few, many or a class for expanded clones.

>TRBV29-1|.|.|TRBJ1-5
TGCAGCGTCGCTCCGGGAATCAATCAGCCCCAGCATTTT
CSVAPGINQPQHF
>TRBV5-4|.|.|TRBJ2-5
TGTGCCAGCAGCTTGGAGACTTCAAGAGGTCAAGAGACCCAGTACTTC
CASSLETSRGQETQYF
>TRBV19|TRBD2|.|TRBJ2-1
TGTGCCAGTACCCAAACTAGCGGGGGGCTTTACAATGAGCAGTTCTTC
CASTQTSGGLYNEQFF
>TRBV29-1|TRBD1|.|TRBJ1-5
TGCAGCGCCCGGACAGGGGAAAGCAATCAGCCCCAGCATTTT
CSARTGESNQPQHF
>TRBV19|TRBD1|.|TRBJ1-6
TGTGCCAGTAGTATAGAAGGGACAGGGTATTCACCCCTCCACTTT
CASSIEGTGYSPLHF
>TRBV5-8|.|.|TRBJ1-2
TGTGCCAGCAGCCATGGTGGGACGGCCGCTAACTATGGCTACACCTTC
CASSHGGTAANYGYTF
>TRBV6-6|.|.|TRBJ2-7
TGTGCCAGCACTCAAGGGGTCCGCGAGCAGTACTTC
CASTQGVREQYF
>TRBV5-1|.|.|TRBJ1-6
TGCGCCAGCAGCTTGGGACAGGCATATTCACCCCTCCACTTT
CASSLGQAYSPLHF
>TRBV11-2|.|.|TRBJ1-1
TGTGCCAGCAGCTTAGGGACCTTACACACTGAAGCTTTCTTT
CASSLGTLHTEAFF
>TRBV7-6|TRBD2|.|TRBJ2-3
TGTGCCAGCAGCCCGCGCCCTCAACCAGCGGGGTTTTCTAGCACAGATACGCAGTATTTT
CASSPRPQPAGFSSTDTQYF
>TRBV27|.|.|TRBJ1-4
TGTGCCAGCAGTTCCTATTCCCTCGATGAAAAACTGTTTTTT
CASSSYSLDEKLFF
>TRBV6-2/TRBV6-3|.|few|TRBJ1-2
TGTGCCAGCAGTTTACAGGTCCTTTATGGCTACACCTTC
CASSLQVLYGYTF
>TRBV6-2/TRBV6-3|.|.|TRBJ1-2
TGTGCCAGCAGCCCAGGGGTAGGTGGCTACACCTTC
CASSPGVGGYTF
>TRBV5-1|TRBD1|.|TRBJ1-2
TGCGCCAGCAGCGAGGGACAGGAATTATTTGGCTATGGCTACACCTTC
CASSEGQELFGYGYTF
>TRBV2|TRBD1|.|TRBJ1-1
TGTGCCAGCAGAGAACAGGGGTGGGGGAACACTGAAGCTTTCTTT
CASREQGWGNTEAFF
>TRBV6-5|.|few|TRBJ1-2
TGTGCCAGCAGCCTGGACAGTAACTATGGCTACACCTTC
CASSLDSNYGYTF
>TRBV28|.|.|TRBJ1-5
TGTGCCAGCAGGTCTTTTCAATTCAATCAGCCCCAGCATTTT
CASRSFQFNQPQHF
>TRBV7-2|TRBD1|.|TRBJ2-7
TGTGCCAGCAGCTTAGGGGACAGACCCACCCAGGAGTACTTC
CASSLGDRPTQEYF
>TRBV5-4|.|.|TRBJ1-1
TGTGCCAGCAGCTCCTCCATGAACACTGAAGCTTTCTTT
CASSSSMNTEAFF
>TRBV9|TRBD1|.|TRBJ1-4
TGTGCCAGCAGCGCCCGGGACAGGGACGAAAAACTGTTTTTT
CASSARDRDEKLFF
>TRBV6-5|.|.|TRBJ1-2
TGTGCCACATTGCGGGAGGAGGGAGGCTACACCTTC
CATLREEGGYTF
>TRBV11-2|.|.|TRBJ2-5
TGTGCCAGCAGCCCGTCTTTCGGGGTCAAGGCGACCCAGTACTTC
CASSPSFGVKATQYF
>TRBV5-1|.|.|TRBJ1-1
TGCGCCAGTCAACTAGAGTTGAACACTGAAGCTTTCTTT
CASQLELNTEAFF
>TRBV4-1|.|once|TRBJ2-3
TGCGCCAGCAGCCAAGACCGCAACGGGCACTCTATGTCGTCAGATACGCAGTATTTT
CASSQDRNGHSMSSDTQYF
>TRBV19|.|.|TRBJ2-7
TGTGCCAGTAGTACTGGAGGCTACGAGCAGTACTTC
CASSTGGYEQYF
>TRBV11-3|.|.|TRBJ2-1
TGTGCCAGCAGCCCCGGCGGGGCCCATGAGCAGTTCTTC
CASSPGGAHEQFF
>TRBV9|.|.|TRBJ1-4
TGTGCCAGCAGCTCGTCCGGGACACCCTCGATAGATGAAAAACTGTTTTTT
CASSSSGTPSIDEKLFF
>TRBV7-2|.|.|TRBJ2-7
TGTGCCAGCACCCTAGGTCCGGGAACTCAGTCCGAGCAGTACTTC
CASTLGPGTQSEQYF
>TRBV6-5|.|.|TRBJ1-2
TGTGCCAGCAGTTACGGGGGCAGCCCATATGGCTACACCTTC
CASSYGGSPYGYTF
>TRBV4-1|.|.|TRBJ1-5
TGCGCCAGCAGCCAAGTTGGCACAGGGTCTGGTCAGCCCCAGCATTTT
CASSQVGTGSGQPQHF
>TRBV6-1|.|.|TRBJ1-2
TGTGCCAGCAGTGAAATCCGGGACTACTATGGCTACACCTTC
CASSEIRDYYGYTF
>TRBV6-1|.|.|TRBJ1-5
TGTGCCAGCAGTGTTCCCTCGGCCGTACGGGGTCAGCCCCAGCATTTT
CASSVPSAVRGQPQHF
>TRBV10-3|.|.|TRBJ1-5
TGTGCCATCAGTGAAGAGATCAATCAGCCCCAGCATTTT
CAISEEINQPQHF
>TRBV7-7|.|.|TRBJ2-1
TGTGCTAGCAGCTTATTACCGGCGGCCTACAATGAGCAGTTCTTC
CASSLLPAAYNEQFF
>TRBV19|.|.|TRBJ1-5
TGTGCCAGTAGTCTCAATGCGGGGTCCGATCAGCCCCAGCATTTT
CASSLNAGSDQPQHF
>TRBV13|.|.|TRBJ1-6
TGTGCCAGCAGCTCGGAGATTGGTAATTCACCCCTCCACTTT
CASSSEIGNSPLHF